This entry concerns a single T cell receptor beta chain. The record originates from a study of blood T cell repertoires in COVID-19. Overall study context: From T cells, B-cell-depleted T cells, or PBMCs came the material, which was cDNA or gDNA.

Using immunoSEQ multiplex PCR, the repertoire was profiled, and TCRdb retains in-frame clones only, with some absent. Altogether about 210,000 clones are present, about 85% being singletons, with the ten largest covering approximately 25%. V dropped 1 base and J dropped 7; count of bases not matched to a gene: 6. Looked up from germline, CDR1 is LGHDT and CDR2 is YNNKEL (reference sequence). The CDR3 covers 15 residues. Residents of approximately 25 US areas, aged 18 to 89 years, made up the participants. The TCR was taken from a woman aged 35 to 49 in a cohort exposed to, infected with or recovered from COVID-19 (not recorded which). The chain couples TRBV3-1 (or the pseudogene TRBV3-2) to TRBJ2-7; 11 bases agree with TRBD2. Sample: PBMCs or T cells enriched from blood (not recorded which). The CDR3 sequence: CASSQGLAGGDEQYF. The CDR3, as DNA: TGTGCCAGCAGCCAAGGGCTAGCGGGAGGTGATGAGCAGTACTTC.